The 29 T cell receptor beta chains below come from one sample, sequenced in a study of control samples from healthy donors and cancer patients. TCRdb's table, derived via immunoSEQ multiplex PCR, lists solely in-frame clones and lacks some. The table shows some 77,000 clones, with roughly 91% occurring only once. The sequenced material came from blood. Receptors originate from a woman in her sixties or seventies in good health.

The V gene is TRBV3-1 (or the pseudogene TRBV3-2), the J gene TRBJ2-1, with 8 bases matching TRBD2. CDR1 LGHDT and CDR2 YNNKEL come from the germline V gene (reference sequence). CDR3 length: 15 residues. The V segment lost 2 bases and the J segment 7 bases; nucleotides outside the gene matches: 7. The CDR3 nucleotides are TGTGCCAGCAGCCAAACCGGGACTAGTAGGAATGAGCAGTTCTTC. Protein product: CASSQTGTSRNEQFF.

CDR3: CASSPWGTGVNYGYTF. The CDR3 nucleotides read TGTGCCAGCAGCCCCTGGGGGACAGGGGTCAACTATGGCTACACCTTC. The rearrangement uses TRBV5-8 and TRBJ1-2; 10 bases agree with TRBD1. The CDR3 runs to 16 residues. Trimming removed 4 bases from V and 2 bases from J; junction bases left unmatched: 8. Germline V gene data show CDR1 as SGHTS and CDR2 as YDEGEE.

The CDR3: CASSRGAQYEQYF. CDR3 bases: TGTGCCAGCTCCCGGGGCGCACAGTACGAGCAGTACTTC. This chain links TRBV2 with TRBJ2-7, with D possibly called TRBD1 or TRBD2 (5 bases each). The V gene's germline CDR1 is SNHLY and CDR2 FYNNEI. Trimming pared 8 bases from V and 4 bases from J, leaving 15 bases between. This CDR3 has 13 amino acids. The full variable domain, its missing parts supplied by reference TRBV2 and TRBJ2-7, is EPEVTQTPSHQVTQMGQEVILRCVPISNHLYFYWYRQILGQKVEFLVSFYNNEISEKSEIFDDQFSVERPDGSNFTLKIRSTKLEDSAMYFCASSRGAQYEQYFGPGTRLTVT.

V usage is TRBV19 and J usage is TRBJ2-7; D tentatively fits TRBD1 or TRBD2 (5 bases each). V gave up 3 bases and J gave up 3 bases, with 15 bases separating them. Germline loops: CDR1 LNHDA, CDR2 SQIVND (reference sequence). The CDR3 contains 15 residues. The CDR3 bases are TGTGCCAGTAGTATGGGACCCGGGGCCCGCTACGAGCAGTACTTC. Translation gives CASSMGPGARYEQYF.

CDR3: CASSFRTEAFF. DNA of the CDR3: TGTGCCAGCAGTTTCAGAACTGAAGCTTTCTTT. The chain links TRBV12-3 or TRBV12-4 to TRBJ1-1; D not resolved. V lost 3 bases and J lost 5, with 4 bases in between. The CDR3 extends over 11 amino acids.

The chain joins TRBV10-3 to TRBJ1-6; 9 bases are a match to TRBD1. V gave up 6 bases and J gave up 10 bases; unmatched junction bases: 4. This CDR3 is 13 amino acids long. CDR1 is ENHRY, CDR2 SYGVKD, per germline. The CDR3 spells CAIRDRGESPLHF. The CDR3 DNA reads TGTGCCATCAGGGACAGGGGAGAATCACCCCTCCACTTT.

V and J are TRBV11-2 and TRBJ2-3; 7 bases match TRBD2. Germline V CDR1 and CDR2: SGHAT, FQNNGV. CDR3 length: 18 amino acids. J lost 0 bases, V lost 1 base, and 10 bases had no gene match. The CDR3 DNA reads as TGTGCCAGCAGCTTAGTTGGTAGCGGGTTTTCTAGCACAGATACGCAGTATTTT. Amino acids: CASSLVGSGFSSTDTQYF.

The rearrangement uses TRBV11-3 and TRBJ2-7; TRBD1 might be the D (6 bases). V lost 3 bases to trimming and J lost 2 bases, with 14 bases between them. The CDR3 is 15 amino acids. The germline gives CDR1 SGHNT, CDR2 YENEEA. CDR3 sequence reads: CASSFGRGGTYEQYF. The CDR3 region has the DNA TGTGCCAGCAGCTTCGGACGTGGGGGCACCTACGAGCAGTACTTC.

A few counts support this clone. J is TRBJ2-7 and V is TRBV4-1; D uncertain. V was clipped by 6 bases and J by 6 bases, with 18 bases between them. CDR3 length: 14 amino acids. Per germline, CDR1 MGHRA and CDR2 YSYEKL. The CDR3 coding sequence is TGCGCCAGCAGTTCCGGGTCGGGTAAGCGCGAGCAGTACTTC. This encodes CASSSGSGKREQYF.

In DNA, the CDR3 is TGCGCCAGCAGCTTGATTCCGAGCCTAGCGGGGGAGGAGACCCAGTACTTC. Encoded protein: CASSLIPSLAGEETQYF. The chain employs TRBV5-1 and TRBJ2-5; 10 nucleotides match TRBD2. Unmatched junction bases numbered 11, after V lost 1 base and J lost 5 bases. CDR1 SGHRS and CDR2 YFSETQ come from the germline V gene. This CDR3 has 17 amino acids.

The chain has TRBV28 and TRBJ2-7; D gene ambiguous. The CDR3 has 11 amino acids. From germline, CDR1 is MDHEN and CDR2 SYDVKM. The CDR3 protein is CGSKTTYEQYF. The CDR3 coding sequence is TGTGGTTCCAAAACTACCTACGAGCAGTACTTC.

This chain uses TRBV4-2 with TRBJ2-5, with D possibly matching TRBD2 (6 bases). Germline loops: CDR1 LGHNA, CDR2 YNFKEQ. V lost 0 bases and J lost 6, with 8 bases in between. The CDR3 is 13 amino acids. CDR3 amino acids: CASSQEGLKTQYF. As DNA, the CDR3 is TGTGCCAGCAGCCAAGAAGGACTAAAGACCCAGTACTTC.

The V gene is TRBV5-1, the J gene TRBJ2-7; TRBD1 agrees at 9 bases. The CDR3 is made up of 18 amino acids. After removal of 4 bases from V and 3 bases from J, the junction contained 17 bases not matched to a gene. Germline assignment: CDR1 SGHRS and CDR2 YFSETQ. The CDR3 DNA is TGCGCCAGCAGCGCGCTCTACATTCCACCGGGACAGGGCTACGAGCAGTACTTC. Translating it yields CASSALYIPPGQGYEQYF.

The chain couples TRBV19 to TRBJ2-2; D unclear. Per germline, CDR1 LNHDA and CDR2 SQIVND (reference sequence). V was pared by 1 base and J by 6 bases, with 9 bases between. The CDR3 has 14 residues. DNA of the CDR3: TGTGCCAGTAGTATAGGAGGTGTTGCCGGGGAGCTGTTTTTT. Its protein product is CASSIGGVAGELFF.

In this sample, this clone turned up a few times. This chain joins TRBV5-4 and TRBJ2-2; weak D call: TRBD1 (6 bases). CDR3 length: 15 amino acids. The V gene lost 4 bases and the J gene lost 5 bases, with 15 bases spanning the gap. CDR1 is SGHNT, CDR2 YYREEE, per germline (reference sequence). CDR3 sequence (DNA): TGTGCCAGCAGCCCCGGACAGATAGGGACCGGGGAGCTGTTTTTT. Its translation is CASSPGQIGTGELFF.

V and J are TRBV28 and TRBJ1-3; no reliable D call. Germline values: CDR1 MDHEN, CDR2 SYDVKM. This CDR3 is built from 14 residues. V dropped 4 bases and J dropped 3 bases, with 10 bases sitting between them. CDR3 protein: CASSSPSNGNTIYF. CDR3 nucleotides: TGTGCCAGCAGTTCTCCAAGTAATGGAAACACCATATATTTT. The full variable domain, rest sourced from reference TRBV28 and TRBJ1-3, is DVKVTQSSRYLVKRTGEKVFLECVQDMDHENMFWYRQDPGLGLRLIYFSYDVKMKEKGDIPEGYSVSREKKERFSLILESASTNQTSMYLCASSSPSNGNTIYFGEGSWLTVV.

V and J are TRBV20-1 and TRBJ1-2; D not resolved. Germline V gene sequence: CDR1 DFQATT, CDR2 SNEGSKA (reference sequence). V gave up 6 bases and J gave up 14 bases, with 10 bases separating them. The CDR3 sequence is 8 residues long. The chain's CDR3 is CSAPRSTF. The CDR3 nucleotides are TGCAGTGCCCCCCGATCGACCTTC.

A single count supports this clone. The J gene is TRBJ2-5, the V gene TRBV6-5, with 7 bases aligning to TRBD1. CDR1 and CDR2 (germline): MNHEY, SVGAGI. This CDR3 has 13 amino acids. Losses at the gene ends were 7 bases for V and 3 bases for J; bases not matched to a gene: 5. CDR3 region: CASNQGEEETQYF. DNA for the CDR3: TGTGCCAGCAACCAGGGGGAAGAAGAGACCCAGTACTTC.

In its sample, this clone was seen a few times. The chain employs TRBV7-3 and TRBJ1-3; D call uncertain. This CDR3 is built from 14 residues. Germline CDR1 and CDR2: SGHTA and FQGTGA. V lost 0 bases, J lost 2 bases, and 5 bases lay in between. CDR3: CASSLTATGNTIYF. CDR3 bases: TGTGCCAGCAGCTTAACGGCTACTGGAAACACCATATATTTT.

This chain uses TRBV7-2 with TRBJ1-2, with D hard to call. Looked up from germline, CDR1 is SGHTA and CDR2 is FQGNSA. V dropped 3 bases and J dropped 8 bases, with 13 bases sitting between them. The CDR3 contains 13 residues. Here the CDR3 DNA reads TGTGCCAGCAGCTTTGGGGAAACCAGCGGCTACACCTTC. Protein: CASSFGETSGYTF.

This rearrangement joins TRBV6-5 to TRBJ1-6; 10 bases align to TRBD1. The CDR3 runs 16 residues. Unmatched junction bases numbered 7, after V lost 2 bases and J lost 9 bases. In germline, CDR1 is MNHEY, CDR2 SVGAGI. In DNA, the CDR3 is TGTGCCAGCAGTTACACGCGGGACAGGGGAACTTCACCCCTCCACTTT. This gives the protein CASSYTRDRGTSPLHF.

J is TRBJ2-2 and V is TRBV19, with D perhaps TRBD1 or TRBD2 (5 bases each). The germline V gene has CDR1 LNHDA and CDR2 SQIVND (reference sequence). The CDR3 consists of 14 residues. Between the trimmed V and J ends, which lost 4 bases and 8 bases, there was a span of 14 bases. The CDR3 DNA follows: TGTGCCAGTAGTACCCGAGGGGCAGGGGGGGAGCTGTTTTTT. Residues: CASSTRGAGGELFF.

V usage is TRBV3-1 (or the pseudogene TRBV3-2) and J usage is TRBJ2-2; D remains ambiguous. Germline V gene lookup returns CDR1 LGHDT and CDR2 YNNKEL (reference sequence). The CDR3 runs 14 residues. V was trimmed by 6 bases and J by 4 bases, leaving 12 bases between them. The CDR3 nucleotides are TGTGCCAGCAGTCCATTGACCTCCACCGGGGAGCTGTTTTTT. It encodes CASSPLTSTGELFF.

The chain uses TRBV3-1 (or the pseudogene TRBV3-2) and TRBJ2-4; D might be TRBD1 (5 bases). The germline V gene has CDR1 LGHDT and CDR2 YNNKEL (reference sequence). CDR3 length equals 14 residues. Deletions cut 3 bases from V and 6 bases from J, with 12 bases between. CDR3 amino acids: CASSHDRGRNIQYF. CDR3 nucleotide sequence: TGTGCCAGCAGCCATGACAGAGGCAGAAACATTCAGTACTTC.

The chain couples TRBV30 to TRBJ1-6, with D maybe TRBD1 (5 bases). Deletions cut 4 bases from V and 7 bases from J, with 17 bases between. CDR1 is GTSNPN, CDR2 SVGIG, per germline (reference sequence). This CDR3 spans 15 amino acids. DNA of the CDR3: TGTGCCTGGAATCGGGGCATAAAACGGAATTCACCCCTCCACTTT. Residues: CAWNRGIKRNSPLHF.

The CDR3 loop is CASSEITGGEGYTF. As DNA, the CDR3 is TGTGCCAGCAGCGAGATAACAGGGGGCGAGGGCTACACCTTC. This chain links TRBV2 with TRBJ1-2, with TRBD1 identical over 9 bases. The CDR3 is made up of 14 amino acids. The germline gives CDR1 SNHLY, CDR2 FYNNEI. V gave up 6 bases and J gave up 8 bases; unmatched junction bases: 10.

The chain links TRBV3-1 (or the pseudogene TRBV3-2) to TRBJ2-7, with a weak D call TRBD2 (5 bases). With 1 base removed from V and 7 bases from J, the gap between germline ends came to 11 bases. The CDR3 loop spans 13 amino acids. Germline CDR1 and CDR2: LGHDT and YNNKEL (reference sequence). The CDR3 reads CASSQGGATEQYF. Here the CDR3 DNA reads TGTGCCAGCAGCCAAGGGGGAGCAACAGAGCAGTACTTC.

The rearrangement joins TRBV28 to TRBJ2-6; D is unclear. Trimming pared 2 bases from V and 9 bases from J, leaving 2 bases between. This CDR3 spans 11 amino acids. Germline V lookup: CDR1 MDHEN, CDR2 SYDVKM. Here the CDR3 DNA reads TGTGCCAGCAGTTTAGACAACGTCCTGACTTTC. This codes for CASSLDNVLTF.

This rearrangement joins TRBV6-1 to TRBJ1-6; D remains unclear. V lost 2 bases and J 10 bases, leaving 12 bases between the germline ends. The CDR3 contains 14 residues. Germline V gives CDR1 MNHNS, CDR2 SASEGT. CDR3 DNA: TGTGCCAGCAGTGAACTAGGAGGGCCCTCACCCCTCCACTTT. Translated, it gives CASSELGGPSPLHF.